A selection of T cell receptor beta chains follows, all from one sample in a study of blood T cell repertoires in COVID-19. Measured with immunoSEQ multiplex PCR; TCRdb has only the in-frame clones, and not every one. This sample has hundreds of thousands of clones, with around 86% found just once. Sequenced sample: peripheral blood. Receptor source: a man aged 60 to 75 who had recovered from COVID-19. Both conserved end residues are part of each CDR3. Fields, in order: J gene, D gene, V gene, CDR3 protein. A D gene is named only where the DNA matches it firmly.

J: TRBJ2-1
D: NA
V: TRBV7-3
CDR3: CASSFFPSPGNEQFF

J: TRBJ2-1
D: NA
V: TRBV9
CDR3: CASSGQGWSYNEQFF

J: TRBJ1-3
D: TRBD1
V: TRBV9
CDR3: CASSAGQGATGNTIYF

J: TRBJ2-3
D: TRBD2
V: TRBV13
CDR3: CASSLTALGLAGGTQYF

J: TRBJ2-6
D: NA
V: TRBV27
CDR3: CASSLRTAVHSGANVLTF

J: TRBJ1-1
D: TRBD1
V: TRBV5-6
CDR3: CASSLYTGGRTEAFF

J: TRBJ1-1
D: TRBD1
V: TRBV2
CDR3: CASNLQGAYTEAFF

J: TRBJ2-7
D: TRBD2
V: TRBV30
CDR3: CAWRGLAGVEQYF

J: TRBJ2-1
D: TRBD1
V: TRBV7-2
CDR3: CASSLRLAGTVNYNEQFF

J: TRBJ2-1
D: NA
V: TRBV6-2/TRBV6-3
CDR3: CASSSEVRNEQFF

J: TRBJ2-4
D: NA
V: TRBV7-2
CDR3: CASRASRGGDIQYF

J: TRBJ2-1
D: TRBD1
V: TRBV24-1
CDR3: CASSRDRYNEQFF

J: TRBJ1-4
D: TRBD1
V: TRBV27
CDR3: CASSSRQGTNEKLFF

J: TRBJ2-1
D: NA
V: TRBV11-3
CDR3: CASSLKGDTYNEQFF

J: TRBJ1-2
D: TRBD1
V: TRBV12-5
CDR3: CASGYGQGGGYTF

J: TRBJ1-6
D: TRBD1
V: TRBV5-1
CDR3: CASGQGGTYNSPLHF

J: TRBJ2-1
D: TRBD1
V: TRBV2
CDR3: CASSFDRGGNNEQFF

J: TRBJ2-7
D: NA
V: TRBV27
CDR3: CASSLPAAGYPHEQYF

J: TRBJ2-3
D: TRBD2
V: TRBV5-4
CDR3: CASRTTSGGATDTQYF

J: TRBJ2-5
D: TRBD2
V: TRBV4-2
CDR3: CASSLSGGEKAQYF

J: TRBJ1-3
D: TRBD1
V: TRBV7-9
CDR3: CASSPGDRAGNTIYF

J: TRBJ1-2
D: TRBD1
V: TRBV16
CDR3: CASSPQDREGYGYTF

J: TRBJ2-1
D: NA
V: TRBV9
CDR3: CASSVGRDSLYNEQFF

J: TRBJ2-1
D: TRBD1
V: TRBV27
CDR3: CASSWERGQSEQFF

J: TRBJ1-4
D: TRBD1
V: TRBV27
CDR3: CASSLLSIGTVREKLFF

J: TRBJ1-1
D: NA
V: TRBV28
CDR3: CASSSPHLNTEAFF

J: TRBJ2-1
D: TRBD1
V: TRBV18
CDR3: CASSPSFGTGGNEQFF

J: TRBJ1-1
D: NA
V: TRBV15
CDR3: CATSRDFSDTEAFF

J: TRBJ1-2
D: TRBD1
V: TRBV5-4
CDR3: CASSGTGDPYGYTF

J: TRBJ1-2
D: NA
V: TRBV19
CDR3: CASSNFRAQDWESGYTF

J: TRBJ2-7
D: NA
V: TRBV7-6
CDR3: CASSLGAGQSFYEQYF

J: TRBJ1-4
D: NA
V: TRBV2
CDR3: CASSAGGGEKLFF

J: TRBJ1-6
D: NA
V: TRBV2
CDR3: CASSVGQYNSPLHF

J: TRBJ2-7
D: NA
V: TRBV19
CDR3: CASSSMEGRAYEQYF

J: TRBJ1-5
D: TRBD1
V: TRBV28
CDR3: CASSFGQGATQPQHF

J: TRBJ2-7
D: TRBD2
V: TRBV6-5
CDR3: CASSLTSAIYEQYF

J: TRBJ1-4
D: TRBD1
V: TRBV4-1
CDR3: CASSQDPNRGTTNEKLFF

J: TRBJ1-1
D: TRBD1
V: TRBV5-1
CDR3: CASSFGTGLSEAFF

J: TRBJ1-1
D: NA
V: TRBV20-1
CDR3: CSALFGTRAFF

J: TRBJ2-2
D: TRBD2
V: TRBV5-4
CDR3: CASSLALAGATGELFF

J: TRBJ1-5
D: NA
V: TRBV6-5
CDR3: CASGVFDQPQHF

J: TRBJ1-4
D: NA
V: TRBV7-4
CDR3: CASRRPTNEKLFF